This T cell receptor beta chain emerged from a study of blood T cells in healthy people across ages. This CDR3 comprises 15 residues. The germline V gene encodes CDR1 SGHRS and CDR2 YFSETQ. With 4 bases removed from V and 0 bases from J, the gap between germline ends came to 13 bases. Primed by a sample-barcoded 5' primer and a J-beta primer mix, a second PCR proceeded for 7 to 11 cycles. TCRdb passed the 5' RACE reads through MiXCR, listing each CDR3 protein once. Of over 1,500,000 distinct CDR3 sequences in the sample, around 50% were seen once. Samples each had at least 5 micrograms of total RNA extracted.

Sequenced input: blood. The chain employs TRBV5-1 and TRBJ1-2; D might be TRBD1 (6 bases). The sequence was obtained from a middle-aged woman in good health. The CDR3 DNA follows: TGCGCCAGCAGCCCCACAGGGAGGTCTAACTATGGCTACACCTTC. It translates to CASSPTGRSNYGYTF. Full variable domain (rest looked up from reference TRBV5-1 and TRBJ1-2): KAGVTQTPRYLIKTRGQQVTLSCSPISGHRSVSWYQQTPGQGLQFLFEYFSETQRNKGNFPGRFSGRQFSNSRSEMNVSTLELGDSALYLCASSPTGRSNYGYTFGSGTRLTVV.